This T cell receptor (beta chain) came from a study of cytomegalovirus exposure and HLA in healthy donors (dated by TCRdb to the late 2010s). About the study as a whole: According to an earlier analysis of 587 of the donors, some 170 million T cells yielded roughly 110 million unique TCR beta sequences and 276 Gb of sequence data. An early release covering just under 650 HLA-typed donors comprised about 320 gigabases of sequencing data and around 80 million unique TCR sequences. Of the approximately 400 genotyped donors, around 81% fell in the genetic ancestry cluster associated with self-reported Caucasian donors. The study aimed to test whether cataloging public T cell receptors could reveal signatures of past pathogen exposure. The study profiled the T cell repertoires of hundreds of subjects by immunosequencing and related them to cytomegalovirus serostatus. Along with the roughly 670-subject first cohort, a separate validation cohort of over 90 different subjects was used. High-throughput TCR immunosequencing, statistical association of individual TCRs with disease status, and machine learning were combined to predict cytomegalovirus infection status. In a later analysis, previously published TCR beta repertoires from several hundred donors were re-analyzed and high-resolution HLA genotyping was added so that TCR occurrence patterns could be studied. Rather than drawing on any new phenotypic data, the later analysis identified candidate immune exposures from TCR beta sequences and the way those sequences occurred across donors. In an earlier analysis of a few hundred of the donors, high-throughput TCR beta sequencing was used to judge whether each TCR beta V gene segment behaved as functional or pseudogenic. Donor age, sex, ethnicity and CMV serostatus were compiled alongside the repertoire data. A later genetic analysis took genome-wide SNP genotypes for about 60% of the roughly 670 donors and used that subset as a discovery cohort. All discovery cohort repertoires had been generated using a single sequencing platform. HLA typing included class I and class II loci at four-digit resolution. The number of donors typed differed by locus, with about 629-630 for A, B, C, DRB1 and DQB1, roughly 520 for DQA1, 600 to 610 for DPA1, and around 450 for DPB1. A few DR-DQ haplotypes were treated as single units for association and clustering because of strong linkage in the cohort. Among 398 genotyped donors of the cohort, an average of around 240,000 unique TCR beta nucleotide sequences were sequenced per donor, roughly a sixth of them non-productive. The research as a whole found: The 87-base-pair reads could not distinguish some IMGT-functional V segments, including TRBV6-2 and TRBV6-3, so those segments were excluded. In an earlier analysis of around 500 of the donors, most TCR beta V segments appeared in productive rearrangements about 90% or about 30% of the time, broadly matching IMGT annotations. In a later analysis, several top co-occurrence clusters were reported to appear linked to parvovirus B19, influenza, CMV and Epstein-Barr virus. A few of the identified cytomegalovirus-associated TCR beta chains were confirmed in vitro to be specific for cytomegalovirus antigens. Sequencing depth was assumed to be roughly uniform across donors in the presence/absence analyses, though that assumption may not hold. According to a later analysis, most CMV-associated TCR beta chains appeared to be HLA-restricted, and the HLA associations seemed to be driven largely by CMV exposure. According to the authors, the approach could potentially be generalized to other disease states and immunological phenotypes. A later genetic analysis reported fewer N-insertions in productive TCRs among donors in an Asian-associated ancestry cluster than the roughly 650-donor mean. Across donors, most TCR sequences were observed very rarely, whereas some public TCRs were present in many individuals. Immune exposure information for the cohort was limited to CMV serostatus. Specific HLA alleles were associated with 15,000 to 20,000 TCR beta sequences at a false discovery rate of 0.05 in a later analysis. When HLA alleles, especially DR and DQ, strongly co-occurred, attributing TCR associations to individual alleles was difficult. The classifier was reported to diagnose cytomegalovirus status with high specificity and sensitivity in both the original cohort and the validation cohort. This cohort had only TCR beta chains sequenced, and the lack of alpha or paired-chain data limited which features could be detected. A later analysis found that HLA-associated TCR beta chains were more clonally expanded and had lower generation probabilities than equally common non-associated chains. A cluster of highly shared sequence variants was judged likely to be a technical artifact of the sequencing pipeline. Correlated functional status among segregating V segments might reflect linkage disequilibrium, but an unknown experimental factor could not be ruled out. Because HLA typing was missing for some donors at each locus, association tests included only the typed subset. A further reported finding was that TCR beta sequences accurately predicted the HLA-A and HLA-B alleles for most subjects in the first cohort. V-gene and J-gene trimming of TCR beta chains was associated with a missense DCLRE1C variant in a later genetic analysis, and the association was replicated in an independent cohort. According to a later analysis, TCR association rates differed among HLA loci, with DRB1 alleles showing the most associated TCRs and HLA-C alleles showing the fewest. The study listed 150 to 200 TCR beta chains as associated with cytomegalovirus. The earlier analysis of 587 of the donors excluded around 17 rarely observed V segments, including chromosome 9 orphons, because counts were too low.

The library relied on the immunoSEQ multiplex PCR assay. For the multiplex PCR, a mixture combining 60 forward primers for TCR Vbeta segments and 13 reverse primers for TCR Jbeta segments was used. A multiplex PCR assay on genomic DNA amplified the CDR3 region of rearranged TCR beta genes. On the Illumina HiSeq System, the amplified TCR beta libraries were sequenced as 87-base-pair reads. In the paper's pipeline: A later analysis counted some 74 million unique TCR beta chains across the approximately 700 repertoires, and 9.5 million to 11 million of these chains were shared by at least two donors. Raw reads were error-corrected and collapsed into unique sequences by a nearest-neighbor algorithm in which closely related sequences were merged to remove PCR and sequencing errors. Alignment of CDR3 sequences to IMGT reference sequences was used to assign V, D and J gene segments. For a sequence to be retained, a match of at least six nucleotides to both a V gene segment and a J gene segment was required. A rearrangement counted as productive if the CDR3 had no stop codons and remained in frame with V and J, and every other rearrangement counted as non-productive. CDR3 was defined according to IMGT convention as the region running from the second conserved V-encoded cysteine to the conserved J-encoded phenylalanine. The earlier analysis of about 500 of the donors excluded sequences that lacked an unambiguous match to a single V gene segment. In an earlier analysis of some 590 of the donors, V segments were called functional above 56.7% productive rearrangements and were called segregating when the between-donor standard deviation exceeded 5%. A statistical classification framework was built for diagnosing cytomegalovirus status from the catalog of TCR beta chain sequences. V and J gene assignment, in a later analysis, came from comparing TCR nucleotide sequences with IMGT/GENE-DB human TR gene sequences. The TCRdist pipeline was used in a later analysis to assign CDR3 sequences and most-parsimonious VDJ recombination scenarios. In a later analysis, each TCR beta chain was defined by its CDR3 amino acid sequence together with its V-gene family, and reads lacking a unique V-gene family were excluded. In a later analysis, approximately 590 highly shared, low-generation-probability nucleotide sequences were removed to address suspected cross-contamination and a sequencing artifact. In a later analysis, a clonal expansion index was calculated for each public chain from normalized within-repertoire ranks of inferred template counts. Generation probabilities in a later analysis came from a VDJ recombination model fitted to out-of-frame rearrangements, and those results were checked against IGoR. In a later analysis, TCR-TCR, TCR-HLA and TCR-CMV co-occurrence was scored with hypergeometric tests, and a repertoire-size bias correction was applied to TCR pairs. To estimate false discovery rates, a later analysis permuted the HLA or CMV assignments 20 times. In a later analysis, co-occurring TCRs were grouped with DBSCAN, and TCRdist sequence similarity was added when clustering was performed within HLA-allele-positive subsets. For co-occurrence clustering, repertoires with fewer than 30,000 or more than 120,000 public chains were excluded, along with a handful of repertoires with anomalous nucleotide sharing. Entries here come from immuneACCESS through TCRdb and include only in-frame sequences with V and J called. Some clones fail to appear in such tables; in the studies checked, an unresolved V gene covers under half of the shortfall, and the cause of the remainder is unknown. From that table come the V and J calls and clone size; the DNA was used to work out D and trimming. The sample contains roughly 150,000 clones, 80% of them found a single time. Jointly, the top ten make up 1.2% of the sample.

CDR1 and CDR2, looked up from the germline V gene, are SGHRS and YFSETQ. After removal of 1 base from V and 7 bases from J, the junction retains 2 bases not matched to a gene. Including cysteine and phenylalanine, the CDR3 has 13 amino acids. CDR3 DNA is the only sequence kept; it has 39 bases, read in frame from the first base. The cohort was made up of roughly 670 healthy bone marrow donors. At the time of sampling, every cohort member was nominally healthy, though immune exposures that went unrecorded were likely present. The donor was CMV seronegative and belonged to the group of 380 or so seronegative cohort members. A peripheral blood sample was provided by each donor, and peripheral blood mononuclear cells were used for TCR beta sequencing. Genomic DNA was extracted from the blood cell samples with the Qiagen DNeasy Blood Extraction Kit. Regarding this clone: Its antigen remains unidentified. Nothing much larger sits one base from this clone, and base qualities are not available.

The sequencing sample was made of PBMCs. The TCR comes from a female donor in good health and CMV-seronegative. Recombination linked TRBV5-1 to TRBJ2-1, with TRBD2 identical over 7 junction bases. The CDR3 region has the sequence CASSLSGTNEQFF. The sequence in DNA is TGCGCCAGCAGCTTGAGCGGGACGAATGAGCAGTTCTTC. Joined to the reference TRBV5-1 and TRBJ2-1 proteins, this CDR3 gives the full variable domain: KAGVTQTPRYLIKTRGQQVTLSCSPISGHRSVSWYQQTPGQGLQFLFEYFSETQRNKGNFPGRFSGRQFSNSRSEMNVSTLELGDSALYLCASSLSGTNEQFFGPGTRLTVL.